The clone carrying this T cell receptor beta chain occurred many times. The target antigen is unknown. TCRdb analysed the 5' RACE reads with MiXCR anew, one entry per CDR3 protein. Counted here are around 53,000 distinct CDR3 sequences, 7.4% occurring once; the ten biggest clones make up approximately 8.5%. Trimming took 4 bases from V and 7 from J, leaving 10 bases between them. CDR3 length equals 12 residues. These data are taken from a study of CD8 T cells in ankylosing spondylitis. Points from the study as a whole: Matched synovial fluid from ankylosing spondylitis patients was reported to be enriched for disease-linked clones. Within peripheral blood, clones linked to disease were CD8+ and relatively rare. A TCR beta motif made of fewer than ten highly homologous variants seemed typical of ankylosing spondylitis blood.

The receptor's source is a female donor with ankylosing spondylitis or in good health (not recorded which). This sequence joins TRBV12-3 or TRBV12-4 and TRBJ1-1; maybe TRBD1 (6 bases). Specimen: blood, either unsorted or a sorted T cell fraction (not recorded which). The CDR3 is CASSSEQGEAFF. The CDR3 region has the DNA TGTGCCAGCAGTTCCGAACAGGGTGAAGCTTTCTTT.